Listed below are T cell receptor beta chains from one sample, sequenced in a study of T-cell memory formation after mild COVID-19. MiXCR was run by TCRdb on the 5' RACE reads, yielding one entry per CDR3 protein. The repertoire has hundreds of thousands of distinct CDR3 sequences, more than 15% of them found once; the top ten carry approximately 12%. Sequenced: PBMCs or a T cell subset sorted from them (not recorded which). Receptors originate from an adult woman who had mild COVID-19 (a few samples of this study predate the infection). Cell type and time point are not known. CDR3s include the opening cysteine and the closing phenylalanine or tryptophan. The D gene is left open where the match is weak. Clone size, where shown, is once, few, many, or a class for clones that have expanded.

d_gene	v_gene	abundance	j_gene	CDR3nt	CDR3aa
TRBD2	TRBV7-9	NA	TRBJ2-3	TGTGCCAGCAGCGGGCCGGGACTAGCAAGCACAGATACGCAGTATTTT	CASSGPGLASTDTQYF
TRBD1	TRBV6-5	few	TRBJ2-5	TGTGCCAGCAGTTACTCCGACAGGGTCTTACAAGAGACCCAGTACTTC	CASSYSDRVLQETQYF
NA	TRBV12-3/TRBV12-4	few	TRBJ2-1	TGTGCCAGCAGTATAAGACTCGACAGACCATCCTATTACAATGAGCAGTTCTTC	CASSIRLDRPSYYNEQFF
NA	TRBV18	once	TRBJ1-1	TGTGCCAGCTCTCGGCGTACAATGAACACTGAAGCTTTCTTT	CASSRRTMNTEAFF
NA	TRBV27	few	TRBJ2-3	TGTGCCAGCAGTCTCCTGGGGGGCTTCCGCACAGATACGCAGTATTTT	CASSLLGGFRTDTQYF
NA	TRBV24-1	few	TRBJ2-1	TGTGCCACCAGTGAGCCGACAGGTGTAGGGTACAATGAGCAGTTCTTC	CATSEPTGVGYNEQFF
TRBD1	TRBV9	NA	TRBJ1-4	TGTGCCAGCAGCGTCGCTACAGGGGGCGGGGAAAAACTGTTTTTT	CASSVATGGGEKLFF
NA	TRBV7-2	NA	TRBJ1-1	TGTGCCAGCAGCTCTCAACTACACTCGAACACTGAAGCTTTCTTT	CASSSQLHSNTEAFF
TRBD2	TRBV9	few	TRBJ2-5	TGTGCCAGCAGCCCAAAAGGACTAGCGGGAGGAGGGGAAGAGACCCAGTACTTC	CASSPKGLAGGGEETQYF
TRBD1	TRBV12-3/TRBV12-4	NA	TRBJ1-1	TGTGCCAGCAGCCAGAAGACAGGGGTCGCTGAAGCTTTCTTT	CASSQKTGVAEAFF
NA	TRBV12-3/TRBV12-4	NA	TRBJ1-3	TGTGCCAGCAGTCTCGGGGTCCGCAACACCATATATTTT	CASSLGVRNTIYF
NA	TRBV5-8	NA	TRBJ1-1	TGTGCCAGCAGCTCGCAAGCCGTTTTATCTGTTAAGAACACTGAAGCTTTCTTT	CASSSQAVLSVKNTEAFF
NA	TRBV7-9	NA	TRBJ2-7	TGTGCCAGCAGCTTCCCCCAGGGGGAGCAGTACTTC	CASSFPQGEQYF
NA	TRBV3-1	few	TRBJ2-5	TGTGCCAGCAGCCAAGGTCGGGACTGGTTACAAGAGACCCAGTACTTC	CASSQGRDWLQETQYF
NA	TRBV24-1	few	TRBJ2-3	TGTGCCACCAGTGACCCCCGACAGGGCACAGATACGCAGTATTTT	CATSDPRQGTDTQYF
NA	TRBV27	NA	TRBJ1-2	TGTGCCAGCAGTCCGACAGTCTCTTATGGCTACACCTTC	CASSPTVSYGYTF
NA	TRBV7-6	NA	TRBJ2-2	TGTGCCAGCAGCTTGCATGGGGGGAACACCGGGGAGCTGTTTTTT	CASSLHGGNTGELFF